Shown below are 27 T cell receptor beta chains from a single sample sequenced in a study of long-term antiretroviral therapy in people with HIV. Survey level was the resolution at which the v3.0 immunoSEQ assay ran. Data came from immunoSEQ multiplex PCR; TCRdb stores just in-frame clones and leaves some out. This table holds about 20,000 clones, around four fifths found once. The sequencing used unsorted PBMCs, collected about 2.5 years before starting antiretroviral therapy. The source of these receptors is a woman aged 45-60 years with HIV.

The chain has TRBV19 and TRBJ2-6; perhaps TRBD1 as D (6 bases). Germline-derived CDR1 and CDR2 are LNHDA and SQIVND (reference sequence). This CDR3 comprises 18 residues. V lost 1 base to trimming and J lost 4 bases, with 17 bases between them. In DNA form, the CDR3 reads TGTGCCAGTAGTATAGTTTCAAGAGGGGGATCCGGGGCCAACGTCCTGACTTTC. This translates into CASSIVSRGGSGANVLTF.

The CDR3 here is CASSLARYQPQHF. For the CDR3, the DNA is TGTGCCAGTAGTCTCGCGAGGTATCAGCCCCAGCATTTT. The chain recombines TRBV19 with TRBJ1-5; D is unclear. The CDR3 consists of 13 residues. Between the trimmed V and J ends, which lost 5 bases and 5 bases, there was a span of 10 bases. Germline CDR1 is LNHDA and CDR2 is SQIVND (reference sequence).

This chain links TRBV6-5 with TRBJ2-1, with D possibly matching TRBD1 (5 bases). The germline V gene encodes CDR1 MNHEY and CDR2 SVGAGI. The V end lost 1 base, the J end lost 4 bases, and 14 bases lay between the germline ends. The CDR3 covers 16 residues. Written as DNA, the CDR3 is TGTGCCAGCAGTTACTTCAGGGAAAGCCCTTACAATGAGCAGTTCTTC. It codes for CASSYFRESPYNEQFF.

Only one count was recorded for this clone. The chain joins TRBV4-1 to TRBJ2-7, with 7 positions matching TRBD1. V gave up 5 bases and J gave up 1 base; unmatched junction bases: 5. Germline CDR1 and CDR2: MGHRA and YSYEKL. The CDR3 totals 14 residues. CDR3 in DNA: TGCGCCAGCAGCTTAACAGGGGTATCCTACGAGCAGTACTTC. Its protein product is CASSLTGVSYEQYF.

The CDR3 is CASSYRANQLAETQYF. As DNA, the CDR3 is TGTGCCAGTAGTTACAGGGCAAACCAACTCGCGGAGACCCAGTACTTC. V is TRBV19 and J is TRBJ2-5; D is possibly TRBD1 (6 bases). CDR1 is LNHDA, CDR2 SQIVND, per germline (reference sequence). The CDR3 is 16 residues long. Trimming removed 5 bases from V and 5 bases from J, with 21 bases in between.

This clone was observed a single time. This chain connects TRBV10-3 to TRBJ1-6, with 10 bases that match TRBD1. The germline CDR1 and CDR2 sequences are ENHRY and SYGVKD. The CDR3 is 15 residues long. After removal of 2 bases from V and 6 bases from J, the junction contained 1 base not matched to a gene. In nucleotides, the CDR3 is TGTGCCATCAGTGAGCGGGACAGGGGTAATTCACCCCTCCACTTT. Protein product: CAISERDRGNSPLHF.

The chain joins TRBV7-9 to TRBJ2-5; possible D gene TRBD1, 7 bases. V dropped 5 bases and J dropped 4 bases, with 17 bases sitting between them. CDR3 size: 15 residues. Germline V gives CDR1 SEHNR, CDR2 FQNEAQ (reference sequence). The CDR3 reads CASSAGQPYGETQYF. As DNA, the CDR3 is TGTGCCAGCAGCGCGGGACAGCCCTATGGAGAGACCCAGTACTTC.

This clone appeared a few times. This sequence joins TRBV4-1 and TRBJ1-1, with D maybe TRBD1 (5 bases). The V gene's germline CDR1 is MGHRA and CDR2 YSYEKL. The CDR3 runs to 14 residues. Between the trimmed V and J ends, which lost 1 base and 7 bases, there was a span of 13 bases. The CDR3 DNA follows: TGCGCCAGCAGCCAAGTCGCAGGGCCGATTGAAGCTTTCTTT. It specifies CASSQVAGPIEAFF.

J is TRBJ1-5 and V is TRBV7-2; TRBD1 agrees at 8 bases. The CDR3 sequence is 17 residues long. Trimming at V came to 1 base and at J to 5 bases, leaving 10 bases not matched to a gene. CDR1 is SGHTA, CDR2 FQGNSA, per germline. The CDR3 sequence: CASSLGGQAVGYQPQHF. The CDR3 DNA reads TGTGCCAGCAGCTTAGGGGGACAGGCGGTGGGCTATCAGCCCCAGCATTTT. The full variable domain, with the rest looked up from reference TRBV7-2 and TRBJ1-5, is GAGVSQSPSNKVTEKGKDVELRCDPISGHTALYWYRQSLGQGLEFLIYFQGNSAPDKSGLPSDRFSAERTGGSVSTLTIQRTQQEDSAVYLCASSLGGQAVGYQPQHFGDGTRLSIL.

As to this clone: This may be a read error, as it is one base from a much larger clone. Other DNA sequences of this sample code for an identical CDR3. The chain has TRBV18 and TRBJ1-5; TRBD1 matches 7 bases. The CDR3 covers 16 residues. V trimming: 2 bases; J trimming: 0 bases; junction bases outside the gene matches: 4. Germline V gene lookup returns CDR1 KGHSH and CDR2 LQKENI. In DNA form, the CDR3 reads TGTGCCAGCTCACCAGACAGGGCCGATAGCAATCAGCCCCAGCATTTT. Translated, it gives CASSPDRADSNQPQHF.

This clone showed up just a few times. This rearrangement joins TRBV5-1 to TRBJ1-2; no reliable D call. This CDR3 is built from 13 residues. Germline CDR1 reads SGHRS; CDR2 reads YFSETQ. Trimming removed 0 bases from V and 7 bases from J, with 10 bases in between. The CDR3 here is CASSLAEGSGYTF. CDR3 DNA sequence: TGCGCCAGCAGCTTGGCCGAAGGGAGTGGCTACACCTTC.

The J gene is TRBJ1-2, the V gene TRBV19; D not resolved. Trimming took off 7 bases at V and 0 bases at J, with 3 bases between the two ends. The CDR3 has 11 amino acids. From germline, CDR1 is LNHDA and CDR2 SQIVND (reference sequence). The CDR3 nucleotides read TGTGCCAGTAAAGCTAACTATGGCTACACCTTC. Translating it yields CASKANYGYTF.

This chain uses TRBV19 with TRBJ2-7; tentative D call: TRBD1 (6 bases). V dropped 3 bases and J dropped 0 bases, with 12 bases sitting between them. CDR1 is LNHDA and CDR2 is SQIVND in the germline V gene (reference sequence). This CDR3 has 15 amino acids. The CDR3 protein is CASSILQGSSYEQYF. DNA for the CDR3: TGTGCCAGTAGTATCCTGCAGGGGAGCTCCTACGAGCAGTACTTC.

CDR3 coding DNA: TGTGCCAGCAGCTCCCCGACTAGCGGGGGGATGGCAGATACGCAGTATTTT. The encoded protein is CASSSPTSGGMADTQYF. V is TRBV7-9 and J is TRBJ2-3, with 13 bases aligning to TRBD2. The germline V gene has CDR1 SEHNR and CDR2 FQNEAQ (reference sequence). The CDR3 consists of 17 residues. V was pared by 4 bases and J by 4 bases, with 8 bases of the junction left unmatched.

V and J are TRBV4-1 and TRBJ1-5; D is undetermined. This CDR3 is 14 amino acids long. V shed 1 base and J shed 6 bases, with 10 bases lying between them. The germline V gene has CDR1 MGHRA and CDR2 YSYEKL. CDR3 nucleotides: TGCGCCAGCAGCCAAGGGACCGCTATTCAGCCCCAGCATTTT. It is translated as CASSQGTAIQPQHF.

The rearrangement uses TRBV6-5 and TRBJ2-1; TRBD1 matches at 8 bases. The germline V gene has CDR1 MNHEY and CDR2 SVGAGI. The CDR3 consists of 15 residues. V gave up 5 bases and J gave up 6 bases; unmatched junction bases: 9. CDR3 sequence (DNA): TGTGCCAGCAGTCCTGAAGGACAGGGAAGCAATGAGCAGTTCTTC. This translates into CASSPEGQGSNEQFF.

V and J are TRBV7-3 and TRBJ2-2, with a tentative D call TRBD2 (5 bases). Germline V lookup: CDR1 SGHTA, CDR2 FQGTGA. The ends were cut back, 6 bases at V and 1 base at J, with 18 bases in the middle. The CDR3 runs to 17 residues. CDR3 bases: TGTGCCAGCAGTTTAGAGCAGACTACACAGAACACCGGGGAGCTGTTTTTT. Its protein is CASSLEQTTQNTGELFF.

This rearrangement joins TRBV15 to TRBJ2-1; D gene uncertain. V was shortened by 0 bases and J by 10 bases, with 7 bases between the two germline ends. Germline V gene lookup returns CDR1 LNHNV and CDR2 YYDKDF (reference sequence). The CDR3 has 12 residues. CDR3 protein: CATSREPTEQFF. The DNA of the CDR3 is TGTGCCACCAGCAGAGAGCCGACAGAGCAGTTCTTC.

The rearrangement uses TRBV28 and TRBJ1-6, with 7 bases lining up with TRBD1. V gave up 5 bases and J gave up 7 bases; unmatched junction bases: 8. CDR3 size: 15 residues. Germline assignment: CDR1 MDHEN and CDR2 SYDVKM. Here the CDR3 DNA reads TGTGCCAGCAGTCCGTACAGGGGTGGAAATTCACCCCTCCACTTT. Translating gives CASSPYRGGNSPLHF.

In DNA form, the CDR3 reads TGTGCCAGCAGCCACAGGGCCGGTGGTAATGAGCAGTTCTTC. It is translated as CASSHRAGGNEQFF. The V call is TRBV27, the J call TRBJ2-1, with a weak D call TRBD1 (6 bases). The CDR3 extends over 14 amino acids. V gave up 6 bases and J gave up 7 bases, with 16 bases separating them. Germline-derived CDR1 and CDR2 are MNHEY and SMNVEV (reference sequence).

CDR3 region: CSATSMETQYF. In DNA, the CDR3 is TGCAGTGCTACTAGTATGGAGACCCAGTACTTC. The chain uses TRBV20-1 and TRBJ2-5; the D is unclear. Germline CDR1 and CDR2: DFQATT and SNEGSKA (reference sequence). The CDR3 has 11 residues. V lost 4 bases and J lost 5, with 8 bases in between.

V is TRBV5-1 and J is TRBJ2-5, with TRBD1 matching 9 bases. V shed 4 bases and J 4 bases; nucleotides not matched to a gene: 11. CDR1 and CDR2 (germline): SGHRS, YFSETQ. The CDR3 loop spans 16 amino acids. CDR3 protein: CASSTGQGRGVETQYF. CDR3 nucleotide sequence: TGCGCCAGCAGCACGGGACAGGGAAGAGGGGTAGAGACCCAGTACTTC. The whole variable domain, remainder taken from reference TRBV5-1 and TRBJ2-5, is KAGVTQTPRYLIKTRGQQVTLSCSPISGHRSVSWYQQTPGQGLQFLFEYFSETQRNKGNFPGRFSGRQFSNSRSEMNVSTLELGDSALYLCASSTGQGRGVETQYFGPGTRLLVL.

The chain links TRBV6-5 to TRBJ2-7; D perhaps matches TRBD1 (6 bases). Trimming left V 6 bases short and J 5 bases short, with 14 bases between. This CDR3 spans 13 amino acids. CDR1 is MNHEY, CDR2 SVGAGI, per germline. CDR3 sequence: CASRTGQFHEQYF. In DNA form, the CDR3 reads TGTGCCAGCAGGACGGGACAATTCCACGAGCAGTACTTC.

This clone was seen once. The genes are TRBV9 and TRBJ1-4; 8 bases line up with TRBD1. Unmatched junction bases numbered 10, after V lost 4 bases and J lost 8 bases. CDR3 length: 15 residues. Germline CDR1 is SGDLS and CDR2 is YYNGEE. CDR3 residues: CASSLSPDRDEKLFF. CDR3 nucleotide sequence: TGTGCCAGCAGCCTAAGTCCGGACAGGGACGAAAAACTGTTTTTT. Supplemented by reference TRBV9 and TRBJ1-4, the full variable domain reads DSGVTQTPKHLITATGQRVTLRCSPRSGDLSVYWYQQSLDQGLQFLIQYYNGEERAKGNILERFSAQQFPDLHSELNLSSLELGDSALYFCASSLSPDRDEKLFFGSGTQLSVL.

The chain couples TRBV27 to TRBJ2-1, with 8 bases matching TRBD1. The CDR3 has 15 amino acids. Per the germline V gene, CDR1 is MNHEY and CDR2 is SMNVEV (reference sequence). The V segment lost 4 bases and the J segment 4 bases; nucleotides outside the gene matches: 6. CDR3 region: CASSYRTGRYNEQFF. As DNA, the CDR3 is TGTGCCAGCAGTTACCGGACAGGGAGATACAATGAGCAGTTCTTC.

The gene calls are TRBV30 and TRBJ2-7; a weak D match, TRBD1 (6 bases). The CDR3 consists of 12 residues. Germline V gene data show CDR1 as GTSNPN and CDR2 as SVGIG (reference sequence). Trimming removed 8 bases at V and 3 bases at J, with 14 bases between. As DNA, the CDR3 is TGTGCCCGGGACGGGACAAACTACGAGCAGTACTTC. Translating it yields CARDGTNYEQYF.

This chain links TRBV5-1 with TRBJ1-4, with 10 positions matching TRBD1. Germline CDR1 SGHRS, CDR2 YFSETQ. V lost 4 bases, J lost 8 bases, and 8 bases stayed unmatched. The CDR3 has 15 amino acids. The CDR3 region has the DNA TGCGCCAGCAGCCCTGGGGACAGGGGTGAGGAAAAACTGTTTTTT. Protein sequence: CASSPGDRGEEKLFF.